This T cell receptor (beta chain) was profiled in a study of T cell responses to AZD1222 COVID-19 vaccine. Study-wide background: The analysis combined second doses at about 4 or about 12 weeks.

As for this clone: Its antigen is as yet unknown.

Study-level results: Close to half of all spike-specific TCRs reportedly target regions of the variants that are unmutated. Most donors were white British and more were female, and clonal diversity was possibly underestimated. Only 5 or 6 people who got AZD1222 tested seropositive at baseline.

Data came from immunoSEQ multiplex PCR; TCRdb stores just in-frame clones and leaves some out. The table has 88,000 or so clones, roughly nine tenths seen once. The sequencing here drew on peripheral blood, taken on day 0 of AZD1222 vaccination. The clonotype originates from an adult in good health.

CDR3 nucleotides: TGTGCCAGCAGTGTCCTGCGACGGGGACAGGGGACAGATACGCAGTATTTT. It translates to CASSVLRRGQGTDTQYF. The chain recombines TRBV2 with TRBJ2-3; 10 nucleotides agree with TRBD1. The ends lost 4 bases at V and 3 bases at J; junction bases unmatched: 10. The germline CDR1 and CDR2 sequences are SNHLY and FYNNEI. This CDR3 has 17 amino acids.